These 26 T cell receptor beta chains were all obtained from the same sample, sequenced in a study of T cell responses to AZD1222 COVID-19 vaccine. Repertoires were generated with immunoSEQ multiplex PCR, while TCRdb's copy carries only in-frame clones and drops some. The repertoire includes about 130,000 clones, 70% to 90% of them detected once, and about 1.6% sits in the top ten. The sample was peripheral blood, taken on day 0 of AZD1222 vaccination. These receptors originate from an adult in good health.

The chain links TRBV6-1 to TRBJ1-5; 8 nucleotides align to TRBD1. V lost 0 bases and J lost 6; bases outside the gene matches: 7. Germline CDR1 reads MNHNS; CDR2 reads SASEGT. This CDR3 contains 16 residues. The CDR3: CASSEAGAQGAQPQHF. The CDR3 region has the DNA TGTGCCAGCAGTGAAGCGGGGGCCCAGGGGGCTCAGCCCCAGCATTTT.

This chain joins TRBV12-3 or TRBV12-4 and TRBJ1-4; D is unresolved. The CDR3 consists of 12 residues. V was cut by 6 bases and J by 6 bases, with 8 bases left in between. This chain's CDR3 is CASRMLDEKLFF. CDR3 sequence (DNA): TGTGCCAGCAGGATGCTGGATGAAAAACTGTTTTTT.

V is TRBV7-2 and J is TRBJ1-4; a weak D match, TRBD1 (5 bases). CDR3 size: 13 residues. CDR1 and CDR2 from the germline V gene are SGHTA and FQGNSA. V dropped 5 bases and J dropped 8 bases, with 12 bases sitting between them. CDR3 bases: TGTGCCAGCAGCACCTCCTACAGGGAAAAACTGTTTTTT. Translated, it gives CASSTSYREKLFF.

V gene TRBV7-3 combines with J gene TRBJ2-2, with a possible D match to TRBD1 (5 bases). This CDR3 is built from 15 residues. The germline gives CDR1 SGHTA, CDR2 FQGTGA. Deletions cut 2 bases from V and 2 bases from J, with 9 bases between. CDR3 protein: CASSLQQGNTGELFF. CDR3 DNA: TGTGCCAGCAGCTTACAGCAGGGAAACACCGGGGAGCTGTTTTTT.

The V call is TRBV6-4, the J call TRBJ2-3; weak D call: TRBD1 (7 bases). The CDR3 runs 15 residues. The germline gives CDR1 MRHNA, CDR2 SNTAGT. V lost 4 bases and J lost 0, with 11 bases in between. Here the CDR3 reads CASSGQGGSTDTQYF. CDR3 nucleotides: TGTGCCAGCAGTGGTCAGGGGGGTAGCACAGATACGCAGTATTTT.

The chain is built from TRBV2 and TRBJ2-3, with TRBD2 matching 15 bases. The CDR3 is 16 amino acids. The trim removed 7 bases at V and 4 bases at J, leaving 6 bases unmatched. Germline V gives CDR1 SNHLY, CDR2 FYNNEI. CDR3 region: CASNPGLAGGADTQYF. Written as DNA, the CDR3 is TGTGCCAGCAACCCCGGACTAGCGGGGGGGGCAGATACGCAGTATTTT.

This clone was found once. V gene TRBV5-4 combines with J gene TRBJ1-2; possibly TRBD1 for D (6 bases). Germline CDR1 is SGHNT and CDR2 is YYREEE (reference sequence). Trimming shortened V by 0 bases and J by 5 bases, and 14 bases separated the two germline ends. CDR3 length: 15 amino acids. The CDR3 reads CASSLAGVSGYGYTF. CDR3 DNA sequence: TGTGCCAGCAGCTTGGCAGGGGTGAGTGGATATGGCTACACCTTC.

This clone came up a few times. Other DNA sequences within the sample encode an identical CDR3. This chain links TRBV14 with TRBJ2-4; weak D call: TRBD2 (6 bases). The germline gives CDR1 SGHDN, CDR2 FVKESK. The CDR3 loop spans 16 amino acids. Trimming removed 0 bases at V and 0 bases at J, with 9 bases between. CDR3 sequence: CASSQEVGGAKNIQYF. CDR3 in DNA: TGTGCCAGCAGCCAAGAAGTGGGGGGAGCCAAAAACATTCAGTACTTC.

The chain couples TRBV29-1 to TRBJ1-2; possibly TRBD1 for D (5 bases). This CDR3 comprises 12 residues. The germline CDR1 and CDR2 sequences are SQVTM and ANQGSEA. Trimming left V 1 base short and J 2 bases short, with 5 bases between. The CDR3 coding sequence is TGCAGCGTTGAAGGGGACAACTATGGCTACACCTTC. It translates to CSVEGDNYGYTF.

The chain combines TRBV24-1 with TRBJ2-1, with TRBD1 matching 10 bases. Germline V CDR1 and CDR2: KGHDR, SFDVKD. Trimming took 9 bases from V and 15 from J; bases not matched to a gene: 19. The CDR3 totals 15 residues. DNA for the CDR3: TGTGCCACCCGGGAACCGGGACAGGGGAATAGGAAATTGTTCTTC. Protein: CATREPGQGNRKLFF.

This clone was observed a single time. This sequence joins TRBV9 and TRBJ1-6; D may be TRBD1 (5 bases). CDR3 length: 14 residues. With 0 bases removed from V and 7 bases from J, the gap between germline ends came to 8 bases. The germline CDR1 and CDR2 sequences are SGDLS and YYNGEE. Written as DNA, the CDR3 is TGTGCCAGCAGCGTAGGCAGGGTGAATTCACCCCTCCACTTT. Encoded protein: CASSVGRVNSPLHF. Full variable domain (rest looked up from reference TRBV9 and TRBJ1-6): DSGVTQTPKHLITATGQRVTLRCSPRSGDLSVYWYQQSLDQGLQFLIQYYNGEERAKGNILERFSAQQFPDLHSELNLSSLELGDSALYFCASSVGRVNSPLHFGNGTRLTVT.

J is TRBJ1-2 and V is TRBV6-6; no reliable D call. The CDR3 contains 15 residues. Trimming stripped 2 bases from V and 3 bases from J, with 13 bases between. Germline V gives CDR1 MNHNY, CDR2 SVGAGI (reference sequence). The CDR3 DNA reads TGTGCCAGCAGTTACGGTTCCCGCAGAGACTATGGCTACACCTTC. Encoded protein: CASSYGSRRDYGYTF.

This chain joins TRBV5-6 and TRBJ1-3; TRBD1 agrees at 8 bases. V was clipped by 2 bases and J by 3 bases; unmatched bases: 10. Germline-derived CDR1 and CDR2 are SGHDT and YYEEEE. CDR3 length: 17 amino acids. The CDR3 sequence is CASSLGGQGILGNTIYF. In DNA form, the CDR3 reads TGTGCCAGCAGCTTAGGAGGACAGGGTATTCTTGGAAACACCATATATTTT.

This clone appeared once. The chain combines TRBV7-3 with TRBJ1-1, with a weak D call TRBD1 (5 bases). The germline CDR1 and CDR2 sequences are SGHTA and FQGTGA. Deletions cut 5 bases from V and 0 bases from J, with 10 bases between. CDR3 length: 14 amino acids. CDR3 DNA sequence: TGTGCCAGCAGCCCGGGACGGCTGAACACTGAAGCTTTCTTT. This codes for CASSPGRLNTEAFF.

This rearrangement joins TRBV2 to TRBJ2-7; TRBD2 is a possible D gene (6 bases). Germline CDR1 and CDR2: SNHLY and FYNNEI. The V gene lost 6 bases and the J gene lost 9 bases, with 15 bases spanning the gap. The CDR3 loop spans 12 amino acids. CDR3 sequence: CASSPGQGGQYF. In DNA, the CDR3 is TGTGCCAGCAGCCCAGGGCAGGGAGGGCAGTACTTC.

The V call is TRBV10-2, the J call TRBJ1-3; TRBD1 matches 9 bases. V was clipped by 4 bases and J by 4 bases; unmatched bases: 5. Looked up from germline, CDR1 is WSHSY and CDR2 is SAAADI. The CDR3 is 15 residues long. CDR3 residues: CASSVRTGVGNTIYF. DNA for the CDR3: TGCGCCAGCAGTGTCCGGACAGGGGTCGGAAACACCATATATTTT.

V and J are TRBV9 and TRBJ1-3; maybe TRBD1 (6 bases). Trimming cost V 4 bases and J 0 bases, with 8 bases left between them. The CDR3 spans 14 residues. Germline V CDR1 and CDR2: SGDLS, YYNGEE. CDR3 sequence (DNA): TGTGCCAGCAGCCAGGGGATCTCTGGAAACACCATATATTTT. This encodes CASSQGISGNTIYF.

The rearrangement links TRBV19 to TRBJ2-7; tentative D call: TRBD1 (5 bases). CDR1 is LNHDA and CDR2 is SQIVND in the germline V gene (reference sequence). The V end lost 5 bases, the J end lost 4 bases, and 15 bases lay between the germline ends. CDR3 length: 14 residues. CDR3 coding DNA: TGTGCCAGTAGTCCCCGACAGCCCACGTACGAGCAGTACTTC. It encodes CASSPRQPTYEQYF.

This clone came up many times. V and J are TRBV3-1 (or the pseudogene TRBV3-2) and TRBJ1-2; D is undetermined. V lost 1 base, J lost 7 bases, and 7 bases lay in between. There are 12 residues in the CDR3. CDR1 is LGHDT and CDR2 is YNNKEL in the germline V gene (reference sequence). Here the CDR3 reads CASSQGPGGYTF. The CDR3 coding sequence is TGTGCCAGCAGCCAAGGGCCGGGTGGCTACACCTTC.

This clone has only one observation. The rearrangement links TRBV6-2 or TRBV6-3 to TRBJ2-5; D call uncertain. Trimming took 0 bases from V and 4 from J, leaving 12 bases between them. Germline V gene data show CDR1 as MNHEY and CDR2 as SVGEGT. The CDR3 is 15 amino acids. DNA of the CDR3: TGTGCCAGCAGTTACTCCCTAAATCCCCGAGAGACCCAGTACTTC. Translating it yields CASSYSLNPRETQYF.

The V call is TRBV20-1, the J call TRBJ1-2; D might be TRBD1 (6 bases). The CDR3 sequence is 11 residues long. V was pared by 4 bases and J by 8 bases, with 11 bases between. Germline V gene data show CDR1 as DFQATT and CDR2 as SNEGSKA (reference sequence). CDR3 coding DNA: TGCAGTGCTAACCACAGGGTAGGCTACACCTTC. Amino acids: CSANHRVGYTF.

This clone has only one observation. V usage is TRBV4-3 and J usage is TRBJ1-5; D is undetermined. The length of the CDR3 is 14 residues. The V gene's germline CDR1 is LGHNA and CDR2 YSLEER. The V end was cut by 1 base, the J end by 1 base, with 5 bases between. CDR3 nucleotide sequence: TGCGCCAGCAGCCAAGGCAGGAGCAATCAGCCCCAGCATTTT. This encodes CASSQGRSNQPQHF.

The V gene is TRBV25-1, the J gene TRBJ2-2, with a tentative D call TRBD2 (6 bases). V lost 6 bases, J lost 1 base, and 12 bases lay in between. The CDR3 covers 15 residues. Looked up from germline, CDR1 is MGHDK and CDR2 is SYGVNS. CDR3 amino acids: CASRERRGNTGELFF. The DNA for the CDR3 is TGTGCCAGCAGGGAGAGGAGGGGGAACACCGGGGAGCTGTTTTTT.

J is TRBJ1-6 and V is TRBV3-1 (or the pseudogene TRBV3-2); 9 bases map to TRBD1. Germline-derived CDR1 and CDR2 are LGHDT and YNNKEL (reference sequence). This CDR3 is built from 15 residues. Trimming removed 1 base from V and 9 bases from J; junction bases left unmatched: 4. CDR3 DNA sequence: TGTGCCAGCAGCCAAGGGGGACAGGGCGGTTCACCCCTCCACTTT. It encodes CASSQGGQGGSPLHF.

This chain uses TRBV12-3 or TRBV12-4 with TRBJ1-1; unclear D gene. Trimming pared 7 bases from V and 11 bases from J, leaving 17 bases between. CDR3 length: 12 amino acids. This chain's CDR3 is CASTTGPAAAFF. CDR3 sequence (DNA): TGTGCCAGCACTACCGGGCCCGCTGCCGCTTTCTTT.

This rearrangement joins TRBV2 to TRBJ1-4; D is unresolved. V was trimmed by 6 bases and J by 7 bases, leaving 12 bases between them. This CDR3 is built from 13 residues. Germline CDR1 and CDR2: SNHLY and FYNNEI. The CDR3 region has the DNA TGTGCCAGCAGCGGACGGCCCTCTGAAAAACTGTTTTTT. Translating it yields CASSGRPSEKLFF.